Given below is one T cell receptor beta chain in context. Its antigen is not known. This CDR3 spans 13 amino acids. Germline CDR1 KGHSH, CDR2 LQKENI. The trim removed 3 bases at V and 6 bases at J, leaving 3 bases unmatched. The data stem from a study of cytomegalovirus exposure and HLA in healthy donors. General study results and limits: An analysis done earlier found most TCR beta V segments productive about 87% or about 30% of the time. The authors listed approximately 150 TCR beta chains as cytomegalovirus-associated. Reports indicate that TCR beta sequences accurately predicted the HLA-A and HLA-B alleles of most subjects.

Use of 60 Vbeta and 13 Jbeta primers characterized the PCR. Assay used: immunoSEQ multiplex PCR; TCRdb lists only in-frame clones, some missing. Seen in this sample are approximately 170,000 clones; the ten most common clones hold 0.7% to 0.8%. The TCR originated in a woman under 30 in good health and CMV-seropositive. The rearrangement uses TRBV18 and TRBJ2-7, with TRBD2 matching over 9 bases. Sequenced material: PBMCs. CDR3: CASSPLLAGEQYF. The CDR3 bases are TGTGCCAGCTCACCCCTACTAGCGGGCGAGCAGTACTTC.